This TCR beta chain was recovered during a study of blood T cell repertoires in COVID-19. On the study more broadly: Nucleic acid was either cDNA or gDNA, and it came from T cells, B-cell-depleted T cells, or PBMCs.

Trimming removed 10 bases at V and 1 base at J, with 11 bases between. In germline, CDR1 is LNHDA, CDR2 SQIVND (reference sequence). CDR3 size: 13 residues. Using immunoSEQ multiplex PCR, the repertoire was profiled, and TCRdb retains in-frame clones only, with some absent. The sample has about 330,000 clones, roughly 87% seen once. The study assigned cohorts using participant-reported clinical history. This chain uses TRBV19 with TRBJ1-5; D not certain. Sequencing input: PBMCs or T cells enriched from blood (not recorded which). The receptor comes from a woman aged 30 to 39 who had recovered from COVID-19. CDR3 loop: CATTDGSNQPQHF. In DNA, the CDR3 is TGTGCCACCACCGACGGGAGCAATCAGCCCCAGCATTTT.